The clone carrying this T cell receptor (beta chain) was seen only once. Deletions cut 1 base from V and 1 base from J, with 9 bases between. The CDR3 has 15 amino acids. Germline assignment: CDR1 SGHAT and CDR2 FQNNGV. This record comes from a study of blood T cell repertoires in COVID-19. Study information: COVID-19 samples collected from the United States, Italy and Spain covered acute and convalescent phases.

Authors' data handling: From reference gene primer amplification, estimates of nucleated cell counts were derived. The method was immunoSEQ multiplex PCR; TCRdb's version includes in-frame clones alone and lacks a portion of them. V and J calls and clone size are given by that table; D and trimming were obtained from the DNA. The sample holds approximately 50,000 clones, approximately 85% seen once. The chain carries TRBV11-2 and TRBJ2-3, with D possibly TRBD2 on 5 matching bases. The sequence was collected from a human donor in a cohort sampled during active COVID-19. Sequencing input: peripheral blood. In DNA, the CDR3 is TGTGCCAGCAGCTTAGGGACTCCCGGCACAGATACGCAGTATTTT. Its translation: CASSLGTPGTDTQYF.